This is a list of T cell receptor beta chains from one sample in a study of vaccination and CD4 T cells after COVID-19. Their cognate antigens are unknown. In TCRdb, the PCR reads were re-called with MiXCR into one record per CDR3 protein. This table holds fewer than 15,000 distinct CDR3 sequences, around two fifths found once. The sample taken for sequencing was CD4+ T cells from blood, cultured in vitro. These receptors were obtained from a human donor who had recovered from COVID-19. Both conserved end residues are part of each CDR3. The D gene is left open where the match is weak. Size tells how often a clone was seen (once, few, many) or the class of an expanded clone, and some rows leave it out.

size: few
D: TRBD1
V: TRBV11-2
J: TRBJ1-2
length: 14
CDR3: CASSPGTGNYGYTF
DNA: TGTGCCAGCAGCCCCGGGACAGGGAACTATGGCTACACCTTC

size: NA
D: NA
V: TRBV10-1
J: TRBJ2-2
length: 13
CDR3: CASSRRITGELFF
DNA: TGCGCCAGCAGTAGACGGATCACCGGGGAGCTGTTTTTT

size: NA
D: NA
V: TRBV7-2
J: TRBJ2-5
length: 12
CDR3: CASSKIEETQYF
DNA: TGTGCCAGCAGCAAAATTGAAGAGACCCAGTACTTC

size: once
D: NA
V: TRBV14
J: TRBJ1-2
length: 12
CDR3: CASSQMDSAGTF
DNA: TGTGCCAGCAGCCAGATGGACTCAGCAGGCACCTTC

size: NA
D: NA
V: TRBV6-1
J: TRBJ1-1
length: 13
CDR3: CASRGDGNTEAFF
DNA: TGTGCCAGCAGGGGGGATGGAAACACTGAAGCTTTCTTT

size: NA
D: NA
V: TRBV15
J: TRBJ2-1
length: 14
CDR3: CATSRDFEGNEQFF
DNA: TGTGCCACCAGCAGAGATTTTGAGGGTAATGAGCAGTTCTTC

size: NA
D: NA
V: TRBV27
J: TRBJ2-7
length: 15
CDR3: CASRPPGRVPLEQYF
DNA: TGTGCCAGCAGACCCCCGGGACGGGTCCCCTTGGAGCAGTACTTC

size: NA
D: NA
V: TRBV27
J: TRBJ1-2
length: 14
CDR3: CASSSSWGWDGYTF
DNA: NA

size: few
D: TRBD1
V: TRBV30
J: TRBJ1-1
length: 14
CDR3: CAWSRQGWNTEAFF
DNA: TGTGCCTGGAGTAGACAGGGCTGGAACACTGAAGCTTTCTTT

size: NA
D: TRBD1
V: TRBV7-3
J: TRBJ2-7
length: 15
CDR3: CASSFAGTGGYEQYF
DNA: TGTGCCAGCAGCTTTGCCGGGACAGGGGGCTACGAGCAGTACTTC

size: NA
D: TRBD2
V: TRBV4-2
J: TRBJ2-1
length: 13
CDR3: CASSPRGGVEQFF
DNA: TGTGCCAGCAGCCCACGGGGGGGGGTAGAGCAGTTCTTC

size: few
D: NA
V: TRBV20-1
J: TRBJ1-1
length: 16
CDR3: CSARVGVTGIGPEAFF
DNA: TGCAGTGCTAGAGTTGGGGTAACAGGAATCGGTCCTGAAGCTTTCTTT

size: NA
D: NA
V: TRBV25-1
J: TRBJ1-2
length: 11
CDR3: CASSDPYGYTF
DNA: TGTGCCAGCAGTGACCCATATGGCTACACCTTC

size: NA
D: TRBD1
V: TRBV12-3/TRBV12-4
J: TRBJ1-1
length: 14
CDR3: CASSPTGGNTEAFF
DNA: TGTGCCAGCAGTCCGACAGGGGGGAACACTGAAGCTTTCTTT

size: NA
D: TRBD1
V: TRBV24-1
J: TRBJ1-3
length: 15
CDR3: CATSDPRQGGNTIYF
DNA: TGTGCCACCAGTGACCCTAGACAGGGCGGAAACACCATATATTTT

size: NA
D: TRBD2
V: TRBV4-1
J: TRBJ2-3
length: 14
CDR3: CASRTSGEADTQYF
DNA: TGCGCCAGCAGGACTAGCGGGGAGGCAGATACGCAGTATTTT

size: few
D: NA
V: TRBV6-1
J: TRBJ1-5
length: 18
CDR3: CASSDQLPDTYSNQPQHF
DNA: TGTGCCAGCAGTGACCAACTTCCTGACACGTATAGCAATCAGCCCCAGCATTTT